The 23 T cell receptor beta chains in this list originate from one sample, sequenced in a study of blood T cells in healthy people across ages. With a J-beta primer mix and a sample-barcoded 5' primer, a second PCR ran about 7 to 12 cycles. TCRdb reprocessed the 5' RACE reads via MiXCR and lists one record per CDR3 protein. The profile shows some 900,000 distinct CDR3 sequences, about 44% of them singletons. Input material: blood. The receptors derive from a man between 25 and 39 years old in good health.

This clonotype was observed a few times. The chain recombines TRBV27 with TRBJ2-7; the match to TRBD1 covers 11 bases. V lost 2 bases to trimming and J lost 3 bases; unmatched junction nucleotides: 6. The CDR3 sequence is 16 residues long. Germline V CDR1 and CDR2: MNHEY, SMNVEV (reference sequence). The CDR3 region is CASSLTGTGGGYEQYF. The CDR3 DNA reads as TGTGCCAGCAGTTTAACAGGGACAGGGGGGGGCTACGAGCAGTACTTC.

This chain joins TRBV4-2 and TRBJ2-7; 9 bases are a match to TRBD1. The CDR3 extends over 14 amino acids. Germline V gives CDR1 LGHNA, CDR2 YNFKEQ. V gave up 8 bases and J gave up 4 bases; unmatched junction bases: 9. CDR3 sequence (DNA): TGTGCCAGCGCCGGGGACAGGGCCGGTTACGAGCAGTACTTC. Protein: CASAGDRAGYEQYF.

This clonotype was detected only a few times. J is TRBJ2-7 and V is TRBV7-9; a weak D match, TRBD1 (7 bases). The CDR3 totals 18 residues. The V end lost 1 base, the J end lost 5 bases, and 24 bases lay between the germline ends. Per germline, CDR1 SEHNR and CDR2 FQNEAQ (reference sequence). CDR3 sequence reads: CASSLVGLTGRSENEQYF. DNA of the CDR3: TGTGCCAGCAGCTTAGTCGGCCTGACAGGGAGGTCTGAGAACGAGCAGTACTTC.

This clonotype was detected only a few times. The chain uses TRBV12-3 or TRBV12-4 and TRBJ1-1; weak D call: TRBD1 (5 bases). V lost 3 bases, J lost 8 bases, and 13 bases lay in between. The CDR3 runs 13 residues. Here the CDR3 DNA reads TGTGCCAGCAGTTTGGGGGGGGGTTACGAAGCTTTCTTT. Its translation: CASSLGGGYEAFF.

This chain joins TRBV29-1 and TRBJ2-2; unclear D gene. Germline V gene sequence: CDR1 SQVTM, CDR2 ANQGSEA. This CDR3 comprises 11 residues. V lost 6 bases and J lost 5, with 7 bases in between. The CDR3 protein is CSVDRTGELFF. The CDR3 coding sequence is TGCAGCGTAGACCGAACCGGGGAGCTGTTTTTT.

The rearrangement uses TRBV20-1 and TRBJ1-2; tentative D call: TRBD1 (6 bases). The V end lost 0 bases, the J end lost 4 bases, and 15 bases lay between the germline ends. Germline CDR1 DFQATT, CDR2 SNEGSKA (reference sequence). The CDR3 is 15 residues long. CDR3 residues: CSARDWGGQSYGYTF. The DNA of the CDR3 is TGCAGTGCTAGAGATTGGGGGGGGCAGAGCTATGGCTACACCTTC.

This rearrangement joins TRBV6-5 to TRBJ2-6, with D possibly matching TRBD2 (5 bases). This CDR3 region has 16 residues. Germline values: CDR1 MNHEY, CDR2 SVGAGI. Deletions cut 2 bases from V and 0 bases from J, with 8 bases between. This chain's CDR3 is CASSYLGVSGANVLTF. The CDR3 nucleotides are TGTGCCAGCAGTTACCTGGGAGTCTCTGGGGCCAACGTCCTGACTTTC.

V is TRBV2 and J is TRBJ2-7; no clear D. V lost 8 bases to trimming and J lost 2 bases, with 7 bases between them. CDR3 length: 11 amino acids. Germline V lookup: CDR1 SNHLY, CDR2 FYNNEI. This CDR3 is CASGAAYEQYF. The CDR3 DNA is TGTGCCAGCGGAGCAGCCTACGAGCAGTACTTC.

V is TRBV27 and J is TRBJ2-1; 9 bases are shared with TRBD1. Unmatched junction bases numbered 8, after V lost 5 bases and J lost 6 bases. The CDR3 consists of 15 residues. The V gene's germline CDR1 is MNHEY and CDR2 SMNVEV (reference sequence). CDR3 DNA sequence: TGTGCCAGCAGTCAAGGGACAGGGTCTTTCAATGAGCAGTTCTTC. It translates to CASSQGTGSFNEQFF.

This clonotype was counted many times. This chain connects TRBV10-3 to TRBJ1-2; 7 bases align to TRBD1. J was trimmed by 4 bases and V by 3 bases; bases with no gene match: 2. The CDR3 length is 13 residues. Germline CDR1 and CDR2: ENHRY and SYGVKD. CDR3 region: CAISDSGGYGYTF. In DNA form, the CDR3 reads TGTGCCATCAGTGACTCAGGGGGCTATGGCTACACCTTC.

V usage is TRBV7-8 and J usage is TRBJ2-1; tentative D call: TRBD1 (6 bases). With 1 base removed from V and 6 bases from J, the gap between germline ends came to 10 bases. The CDR3 consists of 14 residues. Per the germline V gene, CDR1 is SGHVS and CDR2 is FQNEAQ. The CDR3 region has the DNA TGTGCCAGCAGCTTAGGCAGGGGATTCAATGAGCAGTTCTTC. Its protein product is CASSLGRGFNEQFF.

The gene calls are TRBV12-3 or TRBV12-4 and TRBJ1-1; D is possibly TRBD1 (5 bases). V gave up 5 bases and J gave up 5 bases, with 18 bases separating them. The CDR3 has 15 amino acids. CDR3: CASSLSWGVGTEAFF. As DNA, the CDR3 is TGTGCCAGCAGTCTCTCGTGGGGGGTTGGGACTGAAGCTTTCTTT.

The chain employs TRBV7-9 and TRBJ2-5, with 9 positions matching TRBD1. The germline V gene encodes CDR1 SEHNR and CDR2 FQNEAQ (reference sequence). J was trimmed by 5 bases and V by 4 bases; bases with no gene match: 8. The CDR3 sequence is 15 residues long. The CDR3 DNA reads TGTGCCAGCAGCTCTGACAGGGGGAGTGGCGAGACCCAGTACTTC. This sequence encodes CASSSDRGSGETQYF. Full variable domain (remainder filled in from reference TRBV7-9 and TRBJ2-5): DTGVSQNPRHKITKRGQNVTFRCDPISEHNRLYWYRQTLGQGPEFLTYFQNEAQLEKSRLLSDRFSAERPKGSFSTLEIQRTEQGDSAMYLCASSSDRGSGETQYFGPGTRLLVL.

V gene TRBV14 combines with J gene TRBJ2-7; 7 nucleotides align to TRBD2. CDR3 length equals 17 residues. Trimming at V came to 0 bases and at J to 1 base, leaving 9 bases not matched to a gene. The V gene's germline CDR1 is SGHDN and CDR2 FVKESK. CDR3 protein: CASSQESRLAASYEQYF. The CDR3 DNA reads TGTGCCAGCAGCCAAGAGTCAAGGCTAGCGGCTTCCTACGAGCAGTACTTC.

This chain links TRBV3-1 with TRBJ2-7, with 7 positions matching TRBD1. Germline V gene data show CDR1 as LGHDT and CDR2 as YNNKEL (reference sequence). Unmatched junction bases numbered 5, after V lost 0 bases and J lost 3 bases. CDR3 length equals 15 residues. CDR3 residues: CASSQERGQIYEQYF. CDR3 coding DNA: TGTGCCAGCAGCCAAGAAAGGGGACAGATCTACGAGCAGTACTTC.

This clonotype was recorded a few times. This chain uses TRBV4-1 with TRBJ2-7; 9 bases are shared with TRBD2. Trimming cost V 0 bases and J 3 bases; bases outside gene matches: 3. Germline-derived CDR1 and CDR2 are MGHRA and YSYEKL. This CDR3 spans 15 amino acids. CDR3 amino acids: CASSQDSGSYYEQYF. As DNA, the CDR3 is TGCGCCAGCAGCCAAGATAGCGGGAGTTACTACGAGCAGTACTTC.

This clonotype appeared a few times. The CDR3 bases are TGCGCCAGCAGCTGGGGCGTGGAGAACACTGAAGCTTTCTTT. Protein: CASSWGVENTEAFF. The J gene is TRBJ1-1, the V gene TRBV5-1, with a weak D call TRBD1 (5 bases). Trimming removed 3 bases at V and 1 base at J, with 10 bases between. The germline V gene encodes CDR1 SGHRS and CDR2 YFSETQ. The CDR3 contains 14 residues.

A remark on this clonotype: An end of the junction does not agree with germline; a read error may underlie this. CDR3 sequence reads: CVSTRLAGGPNEQFF. The CDR3, as DNA: TGTGTCAGCACCCGCCTAGCGGGGGGGCCGAATGAGCAGTTCTTC. The genes are TRBV12-3 or TRBV12-4 and TRBJ2-1, with 12 bases identical to TRBD2. The length of the CDR3 is 15 residues.

This clonotype was seen a handful of times. The rearrangement links TRBV28 to TRBJ2-1; the D is unclear. CDR3 length: 15 residues. V dropped 5 bases and J dropped 0 bases, with 11 bases sitting between them. Germline V CDR1 and CDR2: MDHEN, SYDVKM. Here the CDR3 reads CASSLRIASYNEQFF. CDR3 bases: TGTGCCAGCAGTCTTAGAATCGCCTCCTACAATGAGCAGTTCTTC.

The rearrangement joins TRBV20-1 to TRBJ1-1, with 7 bases lining up with TRBD1. CDR1 DFQATT and CDR2 SNEGSKA come from the germline V gene (reference sequence). This CDR3 has 12 residues. The CDR3 protein is CRPRGANTEAFF. CDR3 nucleotides: TGCCGCCCCAGGGGGGCGAACACTGAAGCTTTCTTT.

This clonotype was counted a few times. This chain joins TRBV7-2 and TRBJ1-2, with a weak D call TRBD1 (6 bases). The V gene lost 1 base and the J gene lost 6 bases, with 12 bases spanning the gap. The CDR3 totals 14 residues. The germline CDR1 and CDR2 sequences are SGHTA and FQGNSA. The CDR3 is CASSLGAGANGYTF. As DNA, the CDR3 is TGTGCCAGCAGCTTAGGGGCAGGGGCAAATGGCTACACCTTC.

In this sample, this clonotype turned up many times. At one boundary the junction diverges from the germline segment, which might be a read error. The chain combines TRBV12-3 or TRBV12-4 with TRBJ2-7; TRBD2 aligns across 8 bases. This CDR3 has 14 residues. The CDR3 is CASSLAGSSYEQYF. The CDR3 DNA sequence: TGTGCCAGCAGCTTAGCGGGAAGCTCCTACGAGCAGTACTTC.

The rearrangement links TRBV6-1 to TRBJ1-1; D not certain. This CDR3 comprises 13 residues. The V gene lost 10 bases and the J gene lost 1 base, with 13 bases spanning the gap. Per the germline V gene, CDR1 is MNHNS and CDR2 is SASEGT. The CDR3 DNA sequence: TGTGCCATCTGCCCCCAGCCGAACACTGAAGCTTTCTTT. Residues: CAICPQPNTEAFF.